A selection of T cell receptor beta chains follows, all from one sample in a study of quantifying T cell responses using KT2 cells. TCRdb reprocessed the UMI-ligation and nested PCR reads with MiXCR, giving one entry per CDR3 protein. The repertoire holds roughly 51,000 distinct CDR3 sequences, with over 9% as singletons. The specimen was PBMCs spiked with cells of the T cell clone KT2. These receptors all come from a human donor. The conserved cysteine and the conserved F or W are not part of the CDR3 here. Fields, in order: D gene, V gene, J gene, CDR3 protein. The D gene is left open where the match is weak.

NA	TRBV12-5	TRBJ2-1	ASAPSSYNEQF
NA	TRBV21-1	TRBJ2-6	ASSGTSGRLPGANVLT
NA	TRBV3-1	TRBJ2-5	ASSQDRGRI
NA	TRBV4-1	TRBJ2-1	ASSQGQGYNEQF
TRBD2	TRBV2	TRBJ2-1	ASNIVGGVNEQF
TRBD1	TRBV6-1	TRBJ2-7	ASSEWGRGSYEQY
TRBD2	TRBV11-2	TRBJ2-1	ASSLDILGLAGNFHEQF
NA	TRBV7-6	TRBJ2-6	ASSGSGANVLT
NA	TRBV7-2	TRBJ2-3	ASSLKVSLDTQY
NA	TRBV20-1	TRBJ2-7	SALAPGRTYEQY
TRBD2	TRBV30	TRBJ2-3	AWRLAGGRTDTQY
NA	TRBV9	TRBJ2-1	ASSGGATSYNEQF
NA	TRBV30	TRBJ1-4	AWSQYSTNEKLF
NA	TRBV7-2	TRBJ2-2	ASSFGQNTGELF
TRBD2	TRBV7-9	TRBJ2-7	ASSSRGVTYEQY
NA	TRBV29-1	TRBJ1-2	SVEGAGGGYT
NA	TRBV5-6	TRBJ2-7	ASSLRPIGSYEQY
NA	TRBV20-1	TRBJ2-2	SASYPRLGTGELF
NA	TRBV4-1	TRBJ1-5	ASSQPQRGKNQPQH
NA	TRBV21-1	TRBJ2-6	ASMGPHSGANVLT
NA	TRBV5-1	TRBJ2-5	ASFMGNQETQY
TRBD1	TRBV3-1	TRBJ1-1	ASSQDREFLGTEAF
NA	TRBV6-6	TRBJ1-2	ASSRRSYGYT
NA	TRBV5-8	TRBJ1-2	ASSAGRRIYGYT
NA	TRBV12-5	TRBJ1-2	ASGLVSSYGYT
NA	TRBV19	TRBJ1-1	ASSGSLNTEAF
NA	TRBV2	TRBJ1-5	ASSLNRVGNQPQH
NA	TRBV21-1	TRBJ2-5	ASSSQISLETQY
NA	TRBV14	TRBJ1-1	ASSQDRRMAF
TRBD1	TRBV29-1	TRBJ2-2	SVGAGGGELF
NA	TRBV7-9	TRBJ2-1	ASRTGSREQF
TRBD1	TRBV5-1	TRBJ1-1	ASSLTGVAEAF